This entry lists 31 T cell receptor beta chains sequenced from one sample in a study of blood T cell repertoires in COVID-19. Data came from immunoSEQ multiplex PCR; TCRdb stores just in-frame clones and leaves some out. This table holds a few hundred thousand clones, around 87% found once. Sequencing used peripheral blood. The receptors were gathered from a man in his sixties with acute or convalescent COVID-19.

Comments on this clone: The identical CDR3 is also encoded by other nucleotide sequences in the sample. This chain links TRBV18 with TRBJ2-5; 8 positions match TRBD1. Germline-derived CDR1 and CDR2 are KGHSH and LQKENI. The J segment lost 4 bases and the V segment lost 6 bases, leaving 7 bases of the junction unmatched. This CDR3 comprises 14 residues. The DNA of the CDR3 is TGTGCCAGCTCGCTCGGACAGGGCGGAGAGACCCAGTACTTC. Residues: CASSLGQGGETQYF.

V and J are TRBV14 and TRBJ1-2; no firm D call. The CDR3 extends over 14 amino acids. Trimming removed 0 bases from V and 7 bases from J, with 12 bases in between. Germline assignment: CDR1 SGHDN and CDR2 FVKESK. CDR3 in DNA: TGTGCCAGCAGCCAAGAGAGCGGGGTTCGTGGCTACACCTTC. Translating it yields CASSQESGVRGYTF. Filled out from reference TRBV14 and TRBJ1-2, the complete variable domain reads EAGVTQFPSHSVIEKGQTVTLRCDPISGHDNLYWYRRVMGKEIKFLLHFVKESKQDESGMPNNRFLAERTGGTYSTLKVQPAELEDSGVYFCASSQESGVRGYTFGSGTRLTVV.

This chain uses TRBV19 with TRBJ2-1; a weak D match, TRBD1 (5 bases). Germline loops: CDR1 LNHDA, CDR2 SQIVND (reference sequence). The V end was cut by 0 bases, the J end by 5 bases, with 8 bases between. This CDR3 spans 14 amino acids. CDR3 sequence reads: CASSIEGRDNEQFF. The CDR3 coding sequence is TGTGCCAGTAGTATAGAGGGCAGGGACAATGAGCAGTTCTTC.

This clone has a single count. This chain joins TRBV19 and TRBJ2-3; TRBD2 aligns across 11 bases. Trimming removed 5 bases from V and 2 bases from J; junction bases left unmatched: 3. The CDR3 totals 15 residues. The germline CDR1 and CDR2 sequences are LNHDA and SQIVND (reference sequence). The CDR3 loop reads CASSGTSGTTDTQYF. The CDR3 DNA follows: TGTGCCAGTAGTGGGACTAGCGGTACCACAGATACGCAGTATTTT.

V gene TRBV7-9 combines with J gene TRBJ2-3, with D hard to call. V was clipped by 5 bases and J by 4 bases, with 10 bases between them. From germline, CDR1 is SEHNR and CDR2 FQNEAQ (reference sequence). The CDR3 runs to 13 residues. This chain's CDR3 is CASSPHLADTQYF. The DNA of the CDR3 is TGTGCCAGCAGCCCCCACCTAGCAGATACGCAGTATTTT.

The rearrangement uses TRBV3-1 (or the pseudogene TRBV3-2) and TRBJ2-7, with a possible D match to TRBD1 (7 bases). Germline V gene data show CDR1 as LGHDT and CDR2 as YNNKEL (reference sequence). The CDR3 has 17 residues. V was trimmed by 0 bases and J by 6 bases, leaving 21 bases between them. This CDR3 is CASSQDWAGRTGGEQYF. In DNA form, the CDR3 reads TGTGCCAGCAGCCAAGACTGGGCGGGAAGGACAGGAGGCGAGCAGTACTTC.

The chain recombines TRBV6-2 or TRBV6-3 with TRBJ2-7; D unresolved. The CDR3 sequence is 15 residues long. Trimming took off 2 bases at V and 4 bases at J, with 15 bases between the two ends. Looked up from germline, CDR1 is MNHEY and CDR2 is SVGEGT. CDR3: CASSYREVPAYEQYF. CDR3 sequence (DNA): TGTGCCAGCAGTTACCGTGAGGTCCCTGCATACGAGCAGTACTTC.

The chain has TRBV7-3 and TRBJ2-7, with D unclear. Germline CDR1 SGHTA, CDR2 FQGTGA. Trimming stripped 2 bases from V and 6 bases from J, with 20 bases between. This CDR3 region has 16 residues. CDR3 nucleotides: TGTGCCAGCAGCTTACCCCAATGGGCCGGCCCCCCCGAGCAGTACTTC. Amino acid sequence: CASSLPQWAGPPEQYF.

The chain is built from TRBV2 and TRBJ1-2, with D perhaps matching TRBD1 (6 bases). This CDR3 comprises 15 residues. Germline CDR1 is SNHLY and CDR2 is FYNNEI. V was shortened by 11 bases and J by 2 bases, with 21 bases between the two germline ends. This CDR3 is CAGRAVQGPNYGYTF. CDR3 DNA: TGTGCCGGGCGGGCTGTACAGGGTCCCAACTATGGCTACACCTTC.

The CDR3 loop is CASSYPQGHYGYTF. CDR3 sequence (DNA): TGTGCCAGCAGCTACCCCCAGGGGCACTATGGCTACACCTTC. V is TRBV7-2 and J is TRBJ1-2, with D possibly matching TRBD1 (6 bases). CDR1 and CDR2 from the germline V gene are SGHTA and FQGNSA. Trimming removed 4 bases at V and 3 bases at J, with 12 bases between. The CDR3 covers 14 residues.

This clone was counted a few times. This sequence joins TRBV7-3 and TRBJ2-1, with TRBD1 matching 7 bases. The trim removed 4 bases at V and 8 bases at J, leaving 2 bases unmatched. The CDR3 spans 12 residues. Germline V gene data show CDR1 as SGHTA and CDR2 as FQGTGA. The CDR3 region is CASSSTGHEQFF. For the CDR3, the DNA is TGTGCCAGCAGCTCGACAGGGCATGAGCAGTTCTTC.

The chain links TRBV27 to TRBJ1-5, with TRBD1 identical over 7 bases. J was trimmed by 1 base and V by 7 bases; bases with no gene match: 4. The CDR3 has 14 residues. Germline assignment: CDR1 MNHEY and CDR2 SMNVEV (reference sequence). The CDR3 bases are TGTGCCAGCAAACGGACAGGAAGCAATCAGCCCCAGCATTTT. Translation gives CASKRTGSNQPQHF.

Concerning this clone itself: In the same sample, other DNA sequences code for this CDR3. V usage is TRBV29-1 and J usage is TRBJ2-5; 8 bases fit TRBD1. J lost 1 base, V lost 7 bases, and 5 bases had no gene match. This CDR3 region has 13 residues. CDR1 and CDR2 (germline): SQVTM, ANQGSEA. The DNA of the CDR3 is TGCAGCGCGGGACAGGCAACCCAAGAGACCCAGTACTTC. It codes for CSAGQATQETQYF.

This chain links TRBV2 with TRBJ1-2; maybe TRBD1 (6 bases). The CDR3 covers 15 residues. V gave up 7 bases and J gave up 0 bases, with 15 bases separating them. Germline V gene lookup returns CDR1 SNHLY and CDR2 FYNNEI. The CDR3 DNA reads TGTGCCAGCACCCGAGGGACACTAGCTAACTATGGCTACACCTTC. Its translation is CASTRGTLANYGYTF. The whole variable domain, remainder taken from reference TRBV2 and TRBJ1-2, is EPEVTQTPSHQVTQMGQEVILRCVPISNHLYFYWYRQILGQKVEFLVSFYNNEISEKSEIFDDQFSVERPDGSNFTLKIRSTKLEDSAMYFCASTRGTLANYGYTFGSGTRLTVV.

V is TRBV7-9 and J is TRBJ1-2; no firm D call. CDR3 length: 17 amino acids. With 1 base removed from V and 1 base from J, the gap between germline ends came to 16 bases. Per germline, CDR1 SEHNR and CDR2 FQNEAQ (reference sequence). CDR3 bases: TGTGCCAGCAGCTTAGGGGTGGGCGAGGAGGGTAACTATGGCTACACCTTC. It is translated as CASSLGVGEEGNYGYTF.

J is TRBJ2-5 and V is TRBV18, with TRBD2 identical over 9 bases. The J segment lost 4 bases and the V segment lost 4 bases, leaving 4 bases of the junction unmatched. Germline loops: CDR1 KGHSH, CDR2 LQKENI. The CDR3 runs to 14 residues. CDR3 residues: CASSQGLAPETQYF. CDR3 sequence (DNA): TGTGCCAGCTCACAGGGACTAGCTCCAGAGACCCAGTACTTC. Full variable domain (outside the CDR3, taken from reference TRBV18 and TRBJ2-5): NAGVMQNPRHLVRRRGQEARLRCSPMKGHSHVYWYRQLPEEGLKFMVYLQKENIIDESGMPKERFSAEFPKEGPSILRIQQVVRGDSAAYFCASSQGLAPETQYFGPGTRLLVL.

The CDR3 DNA sequence: TGTGCCAGCACGTCCTACGGGGGAACTAATGAAAAACTGTTTTTT. It encodes CASTSYGGTNEKLFF. V and J are TRBV7-9 and TRBJ1-4, with D possibly being TRBD1 (5 bases). The CDR3 is made up of 15 amino acids. The germline V and J ends were trimmed by 7 bases and 1 base, with 13 bases remaining between them. Germline CDR1 SEHNR, CDR2 FQNEAQ (reference sequence).

V gene TRBV5-5 combines with J gene TRBJ2-7; 7 nucleotides line up with TRBD1. Germline CDR1 and CDR2: SGHKS and YYEKEE (reference sequence). CDR3 size: 15 residues. V lost 0 bases to trimming and J lost 2 bases; unmatched junction nucleotides: 5. Here the CDR3 DNA reads TGTGCCAGCAGCTTGGGTCCGACAGGGACCTACGAGCAGTACTTC. Translated, it gives CASSLGPTGTYEQYF. Using reference TRBV5-5 and TRBJ2-7 for the parts outside the CDR3, the full variable domain is DAGVTQSPTHLIKTRGQQVTLRCSPISGHKSVSWYQQVLGQGPQFIFQYYEKEERGRGNFPDRFSARQFPNYSSELNVNALLLGDSALYLCASSLGPTGTYEQYFGPGTRLTVT.

The rearrangement links TRBV19 to TRBJ2-7, with D possibly matching TRBD1 (6 bases). Germline V gene data show CDR1 as LNHDA and CDR2 as SQIVND (reference sequence). This CDR3 comprises 13 residues. The V end lost 10 bases, the J end lost 1 base, and 14 bases lay between the germline ends. CDR3 loop: CATKDSLSYEQYF. CDR3 DNA: TGTGCCACCAAGGACAGTCTGTCCTACGAGCAGTACTTC.

Concerning this clone: Distinct nucleotide sequences in the sample also encode this CDR3. The chain has TRBV5-1 and TRBJ1-6; 9 bases fit TRBD1. Germline V CDR1 and CDR2: SGHRS, YFSETQ. J gave up 4 bases and V 3 bases, and 8 bases lay outside the gene matches. The CDR3 sequence is 17 residues long. The CDR3 DNA follows: TGCGCCAGCAGCTCGGGACAGGGAGCCTCTTATAATTCACCCCTCCACTTT. It is translated as CASSSGQGASYNSPLHF.

In its sample, this clone was seen once. The J gene is TRBJ1-6, the V gene TRBV7-3; 9 bases are shared with TRBD1. The length of the CDR3 is 15 residues. The J segment lost 6 bases and the V segment lost 5 bases, leaving 5 bases of the junction unmatched. The germline CDR1 and CDR2 sequences are SGHTA and FQGTGA. DNA of the CDR3: TGTGCCAGCAGCCCACAGGGACAGGGTAATTCACCCCTCCACTTT. Its translation is CASSPQGQGNSPLHF.

The genes are TRBV11-2 and TRBJ1-5; 10 bases agree with TRBD1. The J segment lost 10 bases and the V segment lost 0 bases, leaving 6 bases of the junction unmatched. Germline loops: CDR1 SGHAT, CDR2 FQNNGV. This CDR3 comprises 15 residues. DNA of the CDR3: TGTGCCAGCAGCTTAGACCGCCGGACAGGGGGACCCCAGCATTTT. Residues: CASSLDRRTGGPQHF.

The V call is TRBV29-1, the J call TRBJ2-7; TRBD1 might be the D (6 bases). Germline-derived CDR1 and CDR2 are SQVTM and ANQGSEA. CDR3 length: 12 residues. V lost 6 bases to trimming and J lost 3 bases, with 12 bases between them. CDR3: CSVRDTVYEQYF. CDR3 nucleotides: TGCAGCGTCCGGGACACTGTCTACGAGCAGTACTTC.

The chain couples TRBV4-1 to TRBJ1-6; D may be TRBD1 (6 bases). Trimming shortened V by 2 bases and J by 1 base, and 15 bases separated the two germline ends. This CDR3 contains 18 residues. CDR1 MGHRA and CDR2 YSYEKL come from the germline V gene. The CDR3 coding sequence is TGCGCCAGCAGCCAACCCCTCAGCAGGGGATCCTATAATTCACCCCTCCACTTT. It specifies CASSQPLSRGSYNSPLHF.

The rearrangement links TRBV6-1 to TRBJ2-7, with 11 bases fitting TRBD1. V shed 1 base, J shed 5 bases, and the junction held 4 bases outside the gene matches. Germline CDR1 MNHNS, CDR2 SASEGT. The CDR3 contains 15 residues. The DNA of the CDR3 is TGTGCCAGCAGTGAAGGGACAGGGGGCGGAAACGAGCAGTACTTC. It specifies CASSEGTGGGNEQYF.

This clone is a singleton in its sample. The junction and the germline gene differ at one end; a read error may be behind it. This chain links TRBV4-1 with TRBJ2-2, with a possible D match to TRBD1 (6 bases). Germline V gene lookup returns CDR1 MGHRA and CDR2 YSYEKL. The CDR3 has 15 residues. The CDR3 nucleotides read TGCGCCAGCACCCAAGACAGGTCCCCCACCGGGGAGCTGTTTTTT. Translating it yields CASTQDRSPTGELFF.

CDR3 sequence reads: CASSLVGAGPNYNEQFF. CDR3 coding DNA: TGTGCCAGCAGCTTAGTTGGAGCGGGACCCAATTACAATGAGCAGTTCTTC. The chain recombines TRBV7-2 with TRBJ2-1, with 7 bases fitting TRBD2. Trimming took 1 base from V and 4 from J; bases not matched to a gene: 10. This CDR3 is 17 amino acids long. Germline lookup yields CDR1 SGHTA and CDR2 FQGNSA.

The chain carries TRBV28 and TRBJ2-5; tentatively, D is TRBD2 (7 bases). V was shortened by 6 bases and J by 4 bases, with 18 bases between the two germline ends. The V gene's germline CDR1 is MDHEN and CDR2 SYDVKM. The CDR3 has 15 residues. The CDR3 nucleotides read TGTGCCAGCAGACCCACGGGGGGCTTAAGAGAGACCCAGTACTTC. It yields the protein CASRPTGGLRETQYF. Looking up the rest from reference TRBV28 and TRBJ2-5 gives the full variable domain: DVKVTQSSRYLVKRTGEKVFLECVQDMDHENMFWYRQDPGLGLRLIYFSYDVKMKEKGDIPEGYSVSREKKERFSLILESASTNQTSMYLCASRPTGGLRETQYFGPGTRLLVL.

This clone was detected a few times. The V and J genes are TRBV2 and TRBJ2-7; 10 bases map to TRBD1. The CDR3 is 14 amino acids. The germline CDR1 and CDR2 sequences are SNHLY and FYNNEI. V lost 6 bases and J lost 7; bases outside the gene matches: 9. The CDR3 DNA reads TGTGCCAGCAGAACCGGGACAGGGGTAAAAGAGCAGTACTTC. It translates to CASRTGTGVKEQYF.

The rearrangement uses TRBV4-1 and TRBJ1-6; 10 bases agree with TRBD1. Germline V gene sequence: CDR1 MGHRA, CDR2 YSYEKL. The length of the CDR3 is 18 residues. Trimming at V came to 3 bases and at J to 5 bases, leaving 10 bases not matched to a gene. The CDR3 sequence: CASSQGTGTGANNSPLHF. The CDR3 DNA follows: TGCGCCAGCAGCCAGGGCACCGGGACAGGGGCCAATAATTCACCCCTCCACTTT.

The CDR3 sequence: CASSQDGGWQPQHF. In nucleotides, the CDR3 is TGTGCCAGCAGCCAAGACGGGGGATGGCAGCCCCAGCATTTT. The chain is built from TRBV3-1 (or the pseudogene TRBV3-2) and TRBJ1-5; TRBD1 is a possible D gene (5 bases). The V gene lost 0 bases and the J gene lost 7 bases, with 10 bases spanning the gap. This CDR3 is built from 14 residues. Per germline, CDR1 LGHDT and CDR2 YNNKEL (reference sequence).